This T cell receptor (beta chain) was documented in a study of beta chain features in type 1 diabetes (dated by TCRdb to the late 2010s). About the investigation overall: Patients and healthy donors did not differ in mean age, gender distribution, total cell number or subset yield. A total of about 100 million sorted cells were examined across all samples, and RNA yield correlated strongly with the number of cells per subset. In the study, TCRB repertoires of sorted circulating CD4+ T cell subsets from recently diagnosed type 1 diabetes patients were compared with those of matched healthy donors. Regulatory and stem cell-like memory subsets were obtained from only 8 patients and roughly 8 healthy donors, while naive and central memory subsets were obtained from all 28 donors. What the research found in general, with its limitations: Only small numbers of individuals were included in the HLA sub-analyses, which left unresolved whether HLA type had any influence on TCRB rearrangement. Because cDNA was sequenced instead of genomic DNA, activated cells with high expression could be over-represented, although the groups did not differ in activation or CD3 levels. Shorter templates might be favored by PCR, yet because patient and control samples were amplified and corrected together, any such skew would affect both groups equally. The naive, central memory and regulatory TCRB repertoires appeared to resemble one another more closely among patients than among healthy donors. In all four CD4+ subsets, TCRB CDR3 length was moderately but significantly shorter in type 1 diabetes patients. At VDJ recombination sites, patients with type 1 diabetes made fewer insertions and deleted more nucleotides, a pattern implying thymic rearrangement abnormalities.

The entire isolated RNA was reverse transcribed using the High Capacity cDNA Reverse Transcription Kit, and thus expressed TCRB transcripts were sequenced. Deep immunoSEQ sequencing was applied to naive, central memory and regulatory T cell samples, giving an average of roughly 3.5 million total reads per sample. Sorted cells were lysed in RLT buffer, and RNA was extracted using DNase-treated RNeasy Micro or Mini kits according to cell number. To prevent cross-contamination, every cell subset was processed on its own, while patient and healthy donor samples were processed together. Using the immunoSEQ multiplex PCR, TCRB sequences were amplified from cDNA into 87-bp fragments spanning the CDR3 region. Sequencing of the amplicons was performed on the Illumina HiSeq platform. The paper's processing steps were these. Synthetic template baselines were used to correct PCR bias computationally, reads within Hamming distance 2 were collapsed together, and singletons that could not be merged were discarded. Reads were aligned against IMGT to assign V, D and J genes, CDR3 length and insertions or deletions at six rearrangement sites. Within each subset, clonotype counts were normalized to the number of sorted cells before true diversity and Gini coefficients were calculated with the tcR R package. The overlap coefficient, calculated on TCRB nucleotide sequences, was used to measure repertoire sharing. What TCRdb holds here is the immuneACCESS table cut down to in-frame rearrangements. Part of the clones is not present; checked against another copy, under half of the missing clones reflect an unresolved V gene, and the others are unexplained. From that table come the V and J calls and clone size; the DNA was used to work out D and trimming. The sample table contains around 250,000 clones; only one count was recorded for around 26% of them. The ten largest clones capture under 4.5% of the sample.

CDR1 and CDR2 are drawn from the germline V gene (reference sequence): GTSNPN, SVGIG. There are 11 amino acids in the CDR3, from cysteine to phenylalanine inclusive. Here the CDR3 DNA is all that survives: 33 bases in frame from base 1. The trim is 2 bases for V and 5 bases for J, with a gap of 3 bases between the germline ends. Each donor gave one peripheral blood draw, averaging around 0.11 L, which was collected into heparinised tubes. Using a panel that included CD45RO, CCR7, CD25, CD127, CD95 and CD27, naive, central memory, regulatory and stem cell-like memory CD4+ T cells were sorted on a BD FACSAria II. Every sorted population had a purity above 95%. PBMCs were isolated right away by Lymphoprep density gradient centrifugation and were stained directly, without culture. So that batch effects would be minimized, each experiment stained and sorted samples in pairs, pairing one healthy donor with one patient.

Concerning this clone: This receptor's antigen is unknown. No base quality values were provided; no much bigger clone lies one nucleotide off. Other DNA sequences of this sample code for an identical CDR3.

Sequenced material: central memory CD4+ T cells from blood. The chain is assembled from TRBV30 and TRBJ1-4; too little of a D gene remains to name it. This clonotype was sampled from a man aged 25-40 years in good health. The nucleotides are TGTGCCTGGAGTCGAAATGAAAAACTGTTTTTT. It translates to CAWSRNEKLFF.